This is a list of T cell receptor beta chains from one sample in a study of graft-versus-host responses after intestinal transplantation. The assay was immunoSEQ multiplex PCR, and TCRdb's table has in-frame clones only and misses some. The sample consists of about 29,000 clones, 60% to 85% of them appearing once. The sequences come from ileum tissue, collected 98 days after intestinal transplantation. All receptors derive from a human patient who received an intestinal transplant, so some T cells may come from the graft donor. The conserved cysteine and the conserved F or W are not part of the CDR3 here.

TRBV4-1	ASTQVLAGGRDTQY
TRBV5-5	ASSLPDSNSPLH
TRBV28	AWWRGYEQY
TRBV4-1	ASSQGDAWNEQF
TRBV10-2	ASSEGRSDGYT
TRBV14	ASSQDDLVGEQY
TRBV14	ASSQDPGAGNTIY
TRBV27	ASRTATNSPLH
TRBV16	ASSQFVVRPNTGELF
TRBV7-8	ASSLESVRGYT
TRBV19	ASRRGGDSNSPLH
TRBV7-6	ASSLVRSDDEQF
TRBV19	ASSIYNRAGYT
TRBV28	ASSPTGTARETQY
TRBV19	ASSRYTGELF
TRBV9	ASSVEGGAVGGELF
TRBV29-1	SGGQGVTYEQY